A selection of T cell receptor beta chains follows, all from one sample in a study of cytomegalovirus exposure and HLA in healthy donors. Profiled with immunoSEQ multiplex PCR; TCRdb holds only in-frame clones, not every one. The sample lists under 200,000 clones; 70% to 80% were seen once. Material: PBMCs. These receptor sequences come from a man in his 60s in good health and CMV-seronegative. CDR3s include the opening cysteine and the closing phenylalanine or tryptophan. D genes are given only for firm matches. The listing skips clone size in some rows; elsewhere it reads once, few, many or a size class.

j_call clone_size d_call v_call cdr3_nt cdr3_aa
TRBJ1-5 - TRBD1 TRBV5-4 TGTGCCAGCAGCTTAGGAGGCTCACAGGGGCAGCCCCAGCATTTT CASSLGGSQGQPQHF
TRBJ1-5 - - TRBV29-1 TGCAGCGTTGAAGTAGGACACAATCAGCCCCAGCATTTT CSVEVGHNQPQHF
TRBJ2-4 - TRBD1 TRBV18 TGTGCCAGCTCATCCCCGACAGGGACACCCCAAATAACTATGCTAGCCAAAAACATTCAGTACTTC CASSSPTGTPQITMLAKNIQYF
TRBJ2-7 - - TRBV5-6 TGTGCCAGCAGCTTTGGCCCCACCCCGGCGGGTAACGAGCAGTACTTC CASSFGPTPAGNEQYF
TRBJ2-2 - - TRBV5-1 TGCGCCAGCAGCTCCTCTAGGACCGGGGAGCTGCTTTTT CASSSSRTGELLF
TRBJ1-3 - - TRBV10-3 TGTGCCATCAGTGCCGGGCGCGGGGCCCGAAACACCATATATTTT CAISAGRGARNTIYF
TRBJ1-2 - TRBD1 TRBV13 TGTGCCAGCAGACGCGGACAGGGGGCCTATGGCTACACCTTC CASRRGQGAYGYTF
TRBJ1-4 - - TRBV30 TGTGCCCTCATAGCGACCTCCAATGAAAAACTGTTTTTT CALIATSNEKLFF
TRBJ2-5 few - TRBV6-5 TGTGCCAGCAGTCCGCTCCCGGGGACCCAGTACTTC CASSPLPGTQYF
TRBJ1-3 - - TRBV6-5 TGTGCCAGCAGCCTAGGACAGAGCTCTGGAAACACCATATATTTT CASSLGQSSGNTIYF
TRBJ2-7 few TRBD1 TRBV30 TGTGCCTGGTTGACAGGGCTGAGCTCCTACGAGCAGTACTTC CAWLTGLSSYEQYF
TRBJ2-1 - TRBD2 TRBV7-2 TGTGCCAGCAGCTTAGCAGGCAGCGGGGGTCGGGAGCAGTTCTTC CASSLAGSGGREQFF
TRBJ2-3 once TRBD1 TRBV7-8 TGTGCCAGCAGCTTTGACAGGGATGACACGCAGTATTTT CASSFDRDDTQYF
TRBJ2-7 - - TRBV5-1 TGCGCCAGCAGCTTGGGGACAGTTCCCTACGAGCAGTACTTC CASSLGTVPYEQYF
TRBJ2-5 - - TRBV28 TGTGCCAGCAGTCCGCACCCGACCGACAGGACGTCAGAGACCCAGTACTTC CASSPHPTDRTSETQYF
TRBJ2-3 once TRBD1 TRBV6-5 TGTGCCAGCAGCCCCGCGACAGGGTCTCGGGATACGCAGTATTTT CASSPATGSRDTQYF
TRBJ2-7 - - TRBV2 TGTGCCAGCAGTGAGGGCGCGTACGAGCAGTACTTC CASSEGAYEQYF
TRBJ1-1 few - TRBV7-9 TGTGCCAGCAGCCCACTACAGGGCACTGAAGCTTTCTTT CASSPLQGTEAFF
TRBJ2-7 few - TRBV27 TGTGCCAGCAGTTTATCACGTGGAATCCGGGGCGAGCAGTACTTC CASSLSRGIRGEQYF
TRBJ2-5 - TRBD2 TRBV28 TGTGCCAGCAGTCCAACCACCCCGGGACTAGCGGAAGAGACCCAGTACTTC CASSPTTPGLAEETQYF
TRBJ2-2 - TRBD2 TRBV7-8 TGTGCCAGCAGCTTTTTAGCGGGGGGGAACACCGGGGAGCTGTTTTTT CASSFLAGGNTGELFF
TRBJ2-5 - - TRBV19 TGTGCCAGTAGTATTCAGGTATTGGAGACCCAGTACTTC CASSIQVLETQYF
TRBJ1-5 once TRBD1 TRBV6-1 TGTGCCAGCAGTGGGACAGGGACTCAGCCCCAGCATTTT CASSGTGTQPQHF
TRBJ2-7 - - TRBV7-6 TGTGCCAGCAGCACCCAGACAGGCCCCGGGAACGAGCAGTACTTC CASSTQTGPGNEQYF
TRBJ2-7 - TRBD2 TRBV19 TGTGCCAGTAGTACCCGGACTAGCGGGAGCGAGCAGTACTTC CASSTRTSGSEQYF
TRBJ1-2 - TRBD1 TRBV9 TGTGCCAGCAGCGCTAGGACAGGGGCGGGTGGCTACACCTTC CASSARTGAGGYTF
TRBJ2-4 - TRBD2 TRBV13 TGTGCCAGCATCATAGCGGGAAGCGGCAAAAACATTCAGTACTTC CASIIAGSGKNIQYF
TRBJ2-3 - TRBD1 TRBV19 TGTGCCAGTAGTATTCACTCCAGGGGGCCCCGCACAGATACGCAGTATTTT CASSIHSRGPRTDTQYF